These 18 T cell receptor beta chains were sequenced from one sample in a study of regulatory T cells in long-lasting Graves disease. Researchers made TCR beta libraries by using iRepertoire HTBI primers and running Arm-PCR on CDR3 regions. TCRdb independently ran MiXCR on the multiplex PCR reads; one entry per CDR3 protein. The sample has some 370,000 distinct CDR3 sequences; approximately 23% are singletons. Time point indicated: persistent/refractory GD, antithyroid drugs over 5 years with positive TRAb. Researchers made the TCR library from RNA that was extracted from PBMCs. The specimen comprised peripheral blood mononuclear cells (PBMCs), sampled when the disease was refractory, from a patient treated with antithyroid drugs. Receptors were obtained from a woman aged 40 to 55 with Graves disease.

This clonotype was detected ten times or more. V usage is TRBV6-1 and J usage is TRBJ2-7; TRBD1 agrees at 10 bases. The CDR3 covers 13 residues. Losses at the gene ends were 8 bases for V and 3 bases for J; bases not matched to a gene: 4. Looked up from germline, CDR1 is MNHNS and CDR2 is SASEGT. CDR3 nucleotide sequence: TGTGCCAGCGGCCGGGACAGGGGCTACGAGCAGTACTTC. Encoded protein: CASGRDRGYEQYF.

This clonotype was seen at least ten times. The chain recombines TRBV12-3 or TRBV12-4 with TRBJ2-7, with no clear D. The CDR3 covers 13 residues. V was trimmed by 0 bases and J by 4 bases, leaving 7 bases between them. The CDR3 loop is CASSLADEYEQYF. Written as DNA, the CDR3 is TGTGCCAGCAGTTTAGCGGATGAGTACGAGCAGTACTTC.

This clonotype has at least ten counts. V and J are TRBV28 and TRBJ2-5, with D uncertain. Deletions cut 1 base from V and 7 bases from J, with 10 bases between. Looked up from germline, CDR1 is MDHEN and CDR2 is SYDVKM. The CDR3 loop spans 13 amino acids. For the CDR3, the DNA is TGTGCCAGCAGTTTATATGCCCTCGGGACCCAGTACTTC. Its protein product is CASSLYALGTQYF.

Comments on this clonotype: In this CDR3 the conserved last residue, phenylalanine or tryptophan, is missing, so a read error is likely. Because the CDR3's place on the DNA is in doubt, the DNA is left out and the CDR3 is given as listed by TCRdb. The chain carries TRBV20-1 and TRBJ1-3. Germline CDR1 and CDR2: DFQATT and SNEGSKA (reference sequence). With termini counted, the CDR3 has 11 amino acids. The CDR3 spells CSARDDRTDVL.

This clonotype was detected many times. This chain connects TRBV28 to TRBJ2-5; D is unclear. The V gene's germline CDR1 is MDHEN and CDR2 SYDVKM. Trimming cost V 1 base and J 2 bases, with 11 bases left between them. The CDR3 contains 15 residues. The CDR3 protein is CASSLLAEGQETQYF. The CDR3 DNA reads TGTGCCAGCAGTTTATTGGCGGAAGGGCAAGAGACCCAGTACTTC.

Turning to this clonotype: This may be a read error, as it is one base from a much larger clone. The conserved phenylalanine or tryptophan is not found at the CDR3 terminus, so this likely reflects a read error. This sequence joins TRBV5-5 and TRBJ1-5; D unclear. The CDR3 loop spans 14 amino acids. Deletions cut 1 base from V and 0 bases from J, with 5 bases between. Germline V CDR1 and CDR2: SGHKS, YYEKEE (reference sequence). CDR3 nucleotide sequence: TGTGCCAGCAGCTTGTTGTTTAGCAATCAGCCCCAGCATCTT. It specifies CASSLLFSNQPQHL.

About this clonotype itself: A much larger clone lies one base from this, so it may be a read error. The genes are TRBV2 and TRBJ2-7, with D possibly being TRBD1 (5 bases). The V end lost 7 bases, the J end lost 3 bases, and 16 bases lay between the germline ends. CDR3 length: 14 amino acids. From germline, CDR1 is SNHLY and CDR2 FYNNEI. CDR3 bases: TGTGCCAGCAATCCAGACAGCCCCTACTACGAGCAGTACTTC. This gives the protein CASNPDSPYYEQYF.

Concerning this clonotype itself: Its ends do not fully match the called genes, so a read error is possible. The rearrangement uses TRBV6-1 and TRBJ1-2; D gene uncertain. This CDR3 has 14 residues. CDR1 and CDR2 from the germline V gene are MNHNS and SASEGT. CDR3 amino acids: CATSEGVSGYGYTF. The CDR3 nucleotides are TGTGCCACCAGTGAAGGAGTCAGCGGCTATGGCTACACCTTC.

This sequence joins TRBV29-1 and TRBJ2-2, with 7 nucleotides matching TRBD1. CDR3 size: 12 residues. Germline CDR1 reads SQVTM; CDR2 reads ANQGSEA. Unmatched junction bases numbered 6, after V lost 8 bases and J lost 6 bases. The CDR3 coding sequence is TGCAGCTCATACAGGGGCGCCGGGGAGCTGTTTTTT. As protein: CSSYRGAGELFF.

In its sample, this clonotype was seen many times. The rearrangement joins TRBV29-1 to TRBJ1-1, with D tentatively TRBD1 (6 bases). Germline CDR1 is SQVTM and CDR2 is ANQGSEA. Trimming took off 4 bases at V and 3 bases at J, with 12 bases between the two ends. The CDR3 is 13 amino acids. In nucleotides, the CDR3 is TGCAGCGTTGGTCAGGACAGTTACACTGAAGCTTTCTTT. Protein product: CSVGQDSYTEAFF.

Points on this clonotype: A read error may be the cause here, since a much bigger clone is one base away. The chain combines TRBV12-3 or TRBV12-4 with TRBJ1-3; D may be TRBD1 (5 bases). The CDR3 contains 15 residues. V lost 2 bases, J lost 0 bases, and 8 bases lay in between. The CDR3 DNA reads as TGTGCCAGCAGTTTAAAGGGGAGCTCTGGAAACACCATATATTTT. This codes for CASSLKGSSGNTIYF.

In its sample, this clonotype was seen many times. The rearrangement links TRBV7-9 to TRBJ2-5; no firm D call. This CDR3 is built from 13 residues. The V end was cut by 7 bases, the J end by 6 bases, with 15 bases between. Looked up from germline, CDR1 is SEHNR and CDR2 is FQNEAQ (reference sequence). The CDR3, as DNA: TGTGCCAGCAAAGGATGGAGTGGGAAGACCCAGTACTTC. This sequence encodes CASKGWSGKTQYF.

This clonotype was counted at least ten times. The rearrangement links TRBV6-9 to TRBJ2-5, with D possibly matching TRBD1 (6 bases). The CDR3 consists of 15 residues. The V end was cut by 3 bases, the J end by 5 bases, with 16 bases between. Germline lookup yields CDR1 MNHGY and CDR2 SVAAGI. The CDR3 region has the DNA TGTGCCAGCAGTTACCCCACAGGGATTGGGGAGACCCAGTACTTC. Its protein product is CASSYPTGIGETQYF.

In this sample, this clonotype turned up many times. The chain employs TRBV10-3 and TRBJ1-2, with 8 bases lining up with TRBD1. CDR1 and CDR2 from the germline V gene are ENHRY and SYGVKD. The CDR3 runs to 13 residues. Trimming at V came to 6 bases and at J to 6 bases, leaving 6 bases not matched to a gene. This CDR3 reads CAISDQGANGYTF. DNA for the CDR3: TGTGCCATCAGCGATCAGGGGGCAAATGGCTACACCTTC.

Comments on this clonotype: A much larger clone lies one base from this, so it may be a read error. The CDR3 ends on some other residue instead of the conserved phenylalanine or tryptophan, so this is likely a read error. The chain joins TRBV28 to TRBJ2-4; no firm D call. The germline V gene encodes CDR1 MDHEN and CDR2 SYDVKM. This CDR3 contains 13 residues. Trimming shortened V by 7 bases and J by 0 bases, and 7 bases separated the two germline ends. In DNA form, the CDR3 reads TGTGCCAGCATAGGCGCAGCCAAAAACATTCAGTACCTC. This sequence encodes CASIGAAKNIQYL.

The chain combines TRBV6-1 with TRBJ1-5, with D tentatively TRBD1 (5 bases). The CDR3 consists of 16 residues. Germline V lookup: CDR1 MNHNS, CDR2 SASEGT. The V end was cut by 6 bases, the J end by 0 bases, with 15 bases between. CDR3 nucleotides: TGTGCCAGCAGACGAGGCAGGGATTCTAGCAATCAGCCCCAGCATTTT. This codes for CASRRGRDSSNQPQHF.

This clonotype was observed a few times. J is TRBJ2-5 and V is TRBV5-5; possibly TRBD1 or TRBD2 for D (5 bases each). The CDR3 extends over 15 amino acids. The germline V and J ends were trimmed by 0 bases and 2 bases, with 11 bases remaining between them. Germline values: CDR1 SGHKS, CDR2 YYEKEE (reference sequence). This CDR3 reads CASSLGGTMQETQYF. The CDR3 bases are TGTGCCAGCAGCTTGGGAGGGACCATGCAAGAGACCCAGTACTTC. The entire variable domain, with the rest obtained from reference TRBV5-5 and TRBJ2-5, is as follows: DAGVTQSPTHLIKTRGQQVTLRCSPISGHKSVSWYQQVLGQGPQFIFQYYEKEERGRGNFPDRFSARQFPNYSSELNVNALLLGDSALYLCASSLGGTMQETQYFGPGTRLLVL.

Ten or more counts support this clonotype. The chain has TRBV5-1 and TRBJ2-7; D possibly corresponds to TRBD2 (6 bases). The CDR3 has 15 amino acids. Trimming shortened V by 4 bases and J by 3 bases, and 17 bases separated the two germline ends. Germline V gene data show CDR1 as SGHRS and CDR2 as YFSETQ. CDR3 in amino acids: CASSGGTVNHYEQYF. DNA of the CDR3: TGCGCCAGCAGCGGAGGGACCGTAAACCACTACGAGCAGTACTTC. Drawing the rest from reference TRBV5-1 and TRBJ2-7, the complete variable domain is KAGVTQTPRYLIKTRGQQVTLSCSPISGHRSVSWYQQTPGQGLQFLFEYFSETQRNKGNFPGRFSGRQFSNSRSEMNVSTLELGDSALYLCASSGGTVNHYEQYFGPGTRLTVT.